The 21 T cell receptor beta chains listed next were all sequenced from one sample in a study of regulatory T cells in long-lasting Graves disease. iRepertoire HTBI primers and Arm-PCR of CDR3 regions built TCR beta libraries. TCRdb fed the multiplex PCR reads into MiXCR, producing one record per CDR3 protein. The table shows 400,000 to 450,000 distinct CDR3 sequences, with under 15% occurring only once. Time point indicated: newly diagnosed GD, antithyroid drugs for less than 3 months. RNA extracted from PBMCs served as the sequencing template. The data also belong to a second study, concerning T cells in Graves' hyperthyroidism and ophthalmopathy.

Sequenced material: peripheral blood mononuclear cells (PBMCs), taken at new diagnosis, from a patient treated with antithyroid drugs. These receptors were taken from a woman aged 25 to 39 with Graves disease.

This clonotype was picked up many times. The chain couples TRBV5-1 to TRBJ2-7; D is undetermined. This CDR3 comprises 13 residues. The V end was cut by 2 bases, the J end by 5 bases, with 11 bases between. The germline V gene encodes CDR1 SGHRS and CDR2 YFSETQ. The CDR3, as DNA: TGCGCCAGCAGCTTTCTCCTCGAGCACGAGCAGTACTTC. Translated, it gives CASSFLLEHEQYF.

In its sample, this clonotype was seen many times. The J gene is TRBJ2-7, the V gene TRBV19; 7 bases agree with TRBD2. Unmatched junction bases numbered 2, after V lost 1 base and J lost 2 bases. Germline CDR1 reads LNHDA; CDR2 reads SQIVND (reference sequence). This CDR3 has 14 amino acids. CDR3 in DNA: TGTGCCAGTAGTATAGCGGGAGGAACCTACGAGCAGTACTTC. Residues: CASSIAGGTYEQYF. Combining the CDR3 with reference TRBV19 and TRBJ2-7 gives the whole variable domain DGGITQSPKYLFRKEGQNVTLSCEQNLNHDAMYWYRQDPGQGLRLIYYSQIVNDFQKGDIAEGYSVSREKKESFPLTVTSAQKNPTAFYLCASSIAGGTYEQYFGPGTRLTVT.

This clonotype was seen many times. This chain links TRBV3-1 with TRBJ2-1; TRBD2 might be the D (5 bases). V was pared by 0 bases and J by 8 bases, with 8 bases between. The germline V gene encodes CDR1 LGHDT and CDR2 YNNKEL (reference sequence). CDR3 length equals 13 residues. CDR3 sequence reads: CASSQDEGYEQFF. CDR3 sequence (DNA): TGTGCCAGCAGCCAAGACGAGGGCTATGAGCAGTTCTTC.

This clonotype has ten or more counts. The J gene is TRBJ2-7, the V gene TRBV15; tentative D call: TRBD2 (6 bases). The CDR3 covers 13 residues. The germline V gene encodes CDR1 LNHNV and CDR2 YYDKDF (reference sequence). Deletions cut 5 bases from V and 4 bases from J, with 12 bases between. The CDR3 region has the DNA TGTGCCACCAGCGACGGGAGAGGGTACGAGCAGTACTTC. Translation gives CATSDGRGYEQYF. Combining the CDR3 with reference TRBV15 and TRBJ2-7 gives the whole variable domain DAMVIQNPRYQVTQFGKPVTLSCSQTLNHNVMYWYQQKSSQAPKLLFHYYDKDFNNEADTPDNFQSRRPNTSFCFLDIRSPGLGDTAMYLCATSDGRGYEQYFGPGTRLTVT.

This clonotype was counted ten times or more. This chain joins TRBV5-1 and TRBJ1-6; TRBD1 matches 8 bases. Germline V lookup: CDR1 SGHRS, CDR2 YFSETQ. V shed 1 base and J 10 bases; nucleotides not matched to a gene: 13. The CDR3 consists of 17 residues. The CDR3 region is CASSLLERQGIWSPLHF. The CDR3 bases are TGCGCCAGCAGCTTGCTCGAGAGACAGGGGATCTGGTCACCCCTCCACTTT. Based on the CDR3 plus reference TRBV5-1 and TRBJ1-6, the full variable domain is KAGVTQTPRYLIKTRGQQVTLSCSPISGHRSVSWYQQTPGQGLQFLFEYFSETQRNKGNFPGRFSGRQFSNSRSEMNVSTLELGDSALYLCASSLLERQGIWSPLHFGNGTRLTVT.

This clonotype has only a few counts. DNA for the CDR3: TGCAGTGCTAGCCTACAGGGGGCGCGTTATTCACCCCTCCACTTT. This encodes CSASLQGARYSPLHF. J is TRBJ1-6 and V is TRBV20-1; 9 bases align to TRBD1. The V gene end was trimmed by 3 bases and the J gene end by 8 bases; junction bases not matched to a gene: 8. Per germline, CDR1 DFQATT and CDR2 SNEGSKA (reference sequence). The CDR3 has 15 amino acids.

The table lists this clonotype with many counts. This chain uses TRBV27 with TRBJ1-1; no clear D gene. V lost 1 base to trimming and J lost 6 bases, with 18 bases between them. The CDR3 has 16 amino acids. Germline V gene data show CDR1 as MNHEY and CDR2 as SMNVEV (reference sequence). The CDR3 here is CASSLLVGPTVAEAFF. CDR3 nucleotides: TGTGCCAGCAGTTTATTGGTCGGACCCACGGTCGCTGAAGCTTTCTTT.

This clonotype was counted between two and nine times. Sequence at one end of the junction differs from germline and may be a read error. V usage is TRBV11-2 and J usage is TRBJ2-7; possible D gene TRBD2, 7 bases. Looked up from germline, CDR1 is SGHAT and CDR2 is FQNNGV. CDR3 length equals 18 residues. Written as DNA, the CDR3 is TGCGCCAGCAGCCAGCGGGGACACCCGTTTCTTTTTTTCTACGAGCAGTACTTC. It codes for CASSQRGHPFLFFYEQYF.

This clonotype was picked up many times. The rearrangement uses TRBV30 and TRBJ1-1; D not resolved. The ends were cut back, 3 bases at V and 5 bases at J, with 10 bases in the middle. The CDR3 is 12 residues long. Germline V CDR1 and CDR2: GTSNPN, SVGIG (reference sequence). For the CDR3, the DNA is TGTGCCTGGAGGAGATCCCAGACTGAAGCTTTCTTT. Its translation: CAWRRSQTEAFF. Together with reference TRBV30 and TRBJ1-1, the CDR3 gives the full variable domain: SQTIHQWPATLVQPVGSPLSLECTVEGTSNPNLYWYRQAAGRGLQLLFYSVGIGQISSEVPQNLSASRPQDRQFILSSKKLLLSDSGFYLCAWRRSQTEAFFGQGTRLTVV.

Note on this clonotype: A read error may explain this, as a much larger clone is one base away. The V gene is TRBV29-1, the J gene TRBJ2-2, with D possibly TRBD2 on 5 matching bases. Germline V CDR1 and CDR2: SQVTM, ANQGSEA. The CDR3 length is 15 residues. The CDR3 reads CSVESRTKNTGKLFF. CDR3 sequence (DNA): TGCAGCGTTGAAAGCAGGACCAAGAACACCGGGAAGCTGTTTTTT.

This chain uses TRBV28 with TRBJ2-3; perhaps TRBD1 as D (6 bases). Trimming left V 3 bases short and J 2 bases short, with 15 bases between. The germline V gene encodes CDR1 MDHEN and CDR2 SYDVKM. This CDR3 spans 16 amino acids. The CDR3: CASSLLQGLYTDTQYF. The CDR3 DNA reads TGTGCCAGCAGTTTGCTCCAGGGGCTGTACACAGATACGCAGTATTTT.

This clonotype occurred a few times. The V and J genes are TRBV5-1 and TRBJ1-6; 7 nucleotides agree with TRBD1. The germline gives CDR1 SGHRS, CDR2 YFSETQ. V shed 6 bases and J 3 bases; nucleotides not matched to a gene: 6. The CDR3 sequence is 15 residues long. CDR3 coding DNA: TGCGCCAGCACCACACGGGACAGCTATAATTCACCCCTCCACTTT. It codes for CASTTRDSYNSPLHF.

This clonotype showed up many times. This chain uses TRBV12-5 with TRBJ2-1, with D unresolved. V was pared by 0 bases and J by 5 bases, with 5 bases between. CDR1 LGHNT and CDR2 FRNRAP come from the germline V gene. This CDR3 is built from 13 residues. The CDR3 reads CASGLVRNNEQFF. Here the CDR3 DNA reads TGTGCTAGTGGTTTGGTAAGAAACAATGAGCAGTTCTTC.

The chain uses TRBV5-1 and TRBJ1-2; the D gene is possibly TRBD1 (5 bases). V was cut by 4 bases and J by 7 bases, with 17 bases left in between. The germline gives CDR1 SGHRS, CDR2 YFSETQ. The CDR3 has 14 amino acids. CDR3 residues: CASSDGTFLSGYTF. DNA of the CDR3: TGCGCCAGCAGCGACGGGACGTTTCTGAGTGGCTACACCTTC.

Ten or more counts support this clonotype. This chain links TRBV6-5 with TRBJ2-1; 9 bases line up with TRBD2. The length of the CDR3 is 15 residues. CDR1 is MNHEY and CDR2 is SVGAGI in the germline V gene. V shed 0 bases, J shed 9 bases, and the junction held 6 bases outside the gene matches. CDR3 region: CASSYSGGREAEQFF. Here the CDR3 DNA reads TGTGCCAGCAGTTACTCTGGCGGGAGGGAGGCTGAGCAGTTCTTC.

The V gene is TRBV19, the J gene TRBJ2-7, with D possibly matching TRBD1 (5 bases). This CDR3 is 15 amino acids long. Germline-derived CDR1 and CDR2 are LNHDA and SQIVND (reference sequence). Trimming took off 6 bases at V and 0 bases at J, with 15 bases between the two ends. CDR3 DNA sequence: TGTGCCAGTAGCCTTCGGGCAGGGAACTCCTACGAGCAGTACTTC. Its translation: CASSLRAGNSYEQYF.

This clonotype was counted many times. The rearrangement joins TRBV12-3 or TRBV12-4 to TRBJ2-7; tentatively, D is TRBD2 (6 bases). Trimming took 3 bases from V and 2 from J, leaving 11 bases between them. CDR3 size: 14 residues. CDR3 bases: TGTGCCAGCAGTTTGGGCGCGGGACCCTACGAGCAGTACTTC. It yields the protein CASSLGAGPYEQYF.

The table lists this clonotype with a few counts. The rearrangement uses TRBV16 and TRBJ1-1; the D gene is possibly TRBD1 (5 bases). Germline V gene data show CDR1 as KGHSY and CDR2 as FQNENV. V was shortened by 4 bases and J by 4 bases, with 19 bases between the two germline ends. This CDR3 region has 16 residues. The CDR3 DNA reads TGTGCCAGCAGCCGATCGAGGGCCGGGGGGGGCACTGAAGCTTTCTTT. This codes for CASSRSRAGGGTEAFF.

The chain carries TRBV19 and TRBJ2-3; 9 bases are shared with TRBD2. The CDR3 consists of 18 residues. Germline trimming cut 4 bases from V and 0 bases from J; bases unmatched to any gene: 11. Germline values: CDR1 LNHDA, CDR2 SQIVND (reference sequence). Here the CDR3 DNA reads TGTGCCAGTAGTAACCCAGCGGGAGGTGTGGGAAGCACAGATACGCAGTATTTT. Translated: CASSNPAGGVGSTDTQYF.

Ten or more counts support this clonotype. The J gene is TRBJ1-5, the V gene TRBV24-1; no clear D. Germline lookup yields CDR1 KGHDR and CDR2 SFDVKD. There are 15 residues in the CDR3. V was shortened by 3 bases and J by 3 bases, with 11 bases between the two germline ends. CDR3 bases: TGTGCCACCAGTGATCGGACTGACCTCAATCAGCCCCAGCATTTT. This encodes CATSDRTDLNQPQHF.

The table lists this clonotype with many counts. V is TRBV20-1 and J is TRBJ2-5; D is ambiguous. Germline V gives CDR1 DFQATT, CDR2 SNEGSKA (reference sequence). Trimming left V 1 base short and J 1 base short, with 16 bases between. The CDR3 runs 16 residues. CDR3 sequence reads: CSARAILEAVQETQYF. The CDR3, as DNA: TGCAGTGCTAGAGCCATTCTAGAGGCGGTCCAAGAGACCCAGTACTTC.